Below are 32 T cell receptor beta chains sequenced from a single sample in a study of shared clonotypes between healthy human individuals (dated by TCRdb to about 2020). CD8 naive samples were obtained by positive selection for CCR7 among CD45RO-negative cells, yielding a CD45RA+CCR7+ population from which TemRA cells were excluded. Receptor libraries were prepared by the immunoSEQ multiplex PCR assay. TCRdb's version of the immuneACCESS table is confined to in-frame rearrangements and falls short of the full clone set. An unresolved V gene accounts for under half of the shortfall where checked; the remainder is of unknown origin. The sample profile shows 1.5 million to 2.5 million clones; roughly 94% of them were found once. Of the sample, 1.2% falls within the top ten clones. Material for sequencing was naive CD8+ T cells sorted from blood. The sample's cell subset or site label is to be understood as: CD45RA+CCR7+. The source is a man between 18 and 29 years old in good health.

Points on this clone: Other DNA sequences in the same sample also yield this CDR3. The chain is built from TRBV27 and TRBJ2-2; D may be TRBD2 (5 bases). Trimming stripped 2 bases from V and 5 bases from J, with 12 bases between. There are 15 residues in the CDR3. Germline V gene lookup returns CDR1 MNHEY and CDR2 SMNVEV (reference sequence). The CDR3: CASSLGLGGTGELFF. CDR3 coding DNA: TGTGCCAGCAGTTTAGGACTGGGTGGAACCGGGGAGCTGTTTTTT.

This chain joins TRBV27 and TRBJ2-6; D not certain. Germline loops: CDR1 MNHEY, CDR2 SMNVEV (reference sequence). V dropped 11 bases and J dropped 4 bases, with 3 bases sitting between them. The CDR3 is made up of 10 amino acids. CDR3 DNA: TGTGCCGTCGGGGCCAACGTCCTGACTTTC. The encoded protein is CAVGANVLTF.

The V and J genes are TRBV27 and TRBJ1-1; D is unclear. Germline V gives CDR1 MNHEY, CDR2 SMNVEV (reference sequence). The CDR3 consists of 18 residues. V gave up 3 bases and J gave up 0 bases, with 20 bases separating them. CDR3 DNA sequence: TGTGCCAGCAGTTTGCTCTGGGAAGGTGGAGGGATGAACACTGAAGCTTTCTTT. Its translation: CASSLLWEGGGMNTEAFF.

Points on this clone: This same CDR3 is encoded by further DNA sequences in the sample. This chain connects TRBV7-9 to TRBJ2-7, with D tentatively TRBD2 (5 bases). Trimming stripped 0 bases from V and 5 bases from J, with 8 bases between. CDR3 length equals 13 residues. Germline lookup yields CDR1 SEHNR and CDR2 FQNEAQ (reference sequence). CDR3 DNA: TGTGCCAGCAGCTTAGCGGGAGTAAACGAGCAGTACTTC. As protein: CASSLAGVNEQYF.

The chain has TRBV2 and TRBJ2-7; TRBD2 aligns across 9 bases. V lost 1 base to trimming and J lost 2 bases; unmatched junction nucleotides: 3. The CDR3 has 15 amino acids. Germline V gives CDR1 SNHLY, CDR2 FYNNEI. The CDR3 region is CASSEGPSGTYEQYF. CDR3 DNA sequence: TGTGCCAGCAGTGAAGGGCCTAGCGGGACCTACGAGCAGTACTTC.

The chain links TRBV7-6 to TRBJ1-3; D not certain. The germline CDR1 and CDR2 sequences are SGHVS and FNYEAQ. The CDR3 totals 14 residues. V dropped 5 bases and J dropped 2 bases, with 10 bases sitting between them. The CDR3 DNA reads TGTGCCAGCAGCGGAGGCGGGACTGGAAACACCATATATTTT. Translating gives CASSGGGTGNTIYF.

The V and J genes are TRBV28 and TRBJ1-5; D uncertain. The germline CDR1 and CDR2 sequences are MDHEN and SYDVKM. Trimming shortened V by 2 bases and J by 4 bases, and 9 bases separated the two germline ends. This CDR3 is 14 amino acids long. The CDR3 nucleotides read TGTGCCAGCAGTTTAGTCGGTGGAAATCAGCCCCAGCATTTT. Amino acids: CASSLVGGNQPQHF. Full variable domain (missing parts from reference TRBV28 and TRBJ1-5): DVKVTQSSRYLVKRTGEKVFLECVQDMDHENMFWYRQDPGLGLRLIYFSYDVKMKEKGDIPEGYSVSREKKERFSLILESASTNQTSMYLCASSLVGGNQPQHFGDGTRLSIL.

V usage is TRBV2 and J usage is TRBJ2-1; D uncertain. Germline-derived CDR1 and CDR2 are SNHLY and FYNNEI. V lost 3 bases and J lost 6, with 9 bases in between. The CDR3 contains 13 residues. CDR3 sequence: CASSDDSFNEQFF. The DNA of the CDR3 is TGTGCCAGCAGTGATGACTCGTTCAATGAGCAGTTCTTC.

The gene calls are TRBV9 and TRBJ2-7; a weak D match, TRBD1 (5 bases). The CDR3 spans 16 residues. V was clipped by 0 bases and J by 4 bases, with 17 bases between them. Germline values: CDR1 SGDLS, CDR2 YYNGEE. The CDR3 spells CASSVGAPAGSYEQYF. The CDR3 coding sequence is TGTGCCAGCAGCGTAGGTGCCCCGGCAGGGTCGTACGAGCAGTACTTC.

The chain recombines TRBV6-5 with TRBJ2-5, with 11 bases lining up with TRBD2. Germline values: CDR1 MNHEY, CDR2 SVGAGI. The CDR3 length is 16 residues. V was clipped by 4 bases and J by 2 bases; unmatched bases: 6. The CDR3 sequence: CASSSLAGGGQETQYF. In DNA form, the CDR3 reads TGTGCCAGCAGTTCCTTAGCGGGAGGGGGGCAAGAGACCCAGTACTTC.

The gene calls are TRBV27 and TRBJ2-7, with D maybe TRBD1 (6 bases). The CDR3 loop spans 17 amino acids. Looked up from germline, CDR1 is MNHEY and CDR2 is SMNVEV (reference sequence). V was trimmed by 2 bases and J by 3 bases, leaving 20 bases between them. The CDR3 region has the DNA TGTGCCAGCAGTTTAAACCCACCAGGGGCACAATACTACGAGCAGTACTTC. This encodes CASSLNPPGAQYYEQYF.

This clone was observed a few times. Other DNA sequences from this sample encode an identical CDR3 as well. The chain joins TRBV19 to TRBJ1-1, with D possibly matching TRBD1 (5 bases). The CDR3 totals 13 residues. CDR1 is LNHDA, CDR2 SQIVND, per germline (reference sequence). V was trimmed by 3 bases and J by 1 base, leaving 6 bases between them. The CDR3 spells CASSMGGNTEAFF. In nucleotides, the CDR3 is TGTGCCAGTAGTATGGGGGGGAACACTGAAGCTTTCTTT.

The chain joins TRBV2 to TRBJ2-7; unclear D gene. V lost 1 base and J 7 bases, leaving 11 bases between the germline ends. Germline-derived CDR1 and CDR2 are SNHLY and FYNNEI. The CDR3 loop spans 13 amino acids. The CDR3 here is CASSEEALGEQYF. The CDR3 bases are TGTGCCAGCAGTGAAGAGGCGCTGGGGGAGCAGTACTTC.

The CDR3 DNA reads TGTGCCAGTAGTATAGATGCTAGCGAAAGATGGGAGCAGTACTTC. This codes for CASSIDASERWEQYF. V is TRBV19 and J is TRBJ2-7; D possibly corresponds to TRBD2 (6 bases). V lost 0 bases and J lost 7, with 16 bases in between. This CDR3 is built from 15 residues. Germline V gives CDR1 LNHDA, CDR2 SQIVND (reference sequence).

The V call is TRBV21-1, the J call TRBJ1-6; the tabulated D call, TRBD1, remains unverified against the DNA. TRBV21-1 counts as a pseudogene. This CDR3 has 19 residues. The chain's CDR3 is CASSKVGRGPRVSHSPLHF. In nucleotides, the CDR3 is TGTGCCAGCAGCAAAGTTGGTAGGGGGCCGCGGGTCAGCCACTCACCCCTCCACTTT.

About this clone: This same CDR3 is encoded by further DNA sequences in the sample. The chain uses TRBV5-1 and TRBJ1-1; no clear D gene. The CDR3 has 14 amino acids. V lost 0 bases and J 0 bases, leaving 6 bases between the germline ends. CDR1 and CDR2 (germline): SGHRS, YFSETQ. DNA for the CDR3: TGCGCCAGCAGCTTGGACGGCTTGAACACTGAAGCTTTCTTT. This encodes CASSLDGLNTEAFF.

The chain couples TRBV5-5 to TRBJ2-2, with D uncertain. The germline V and J ends were trimmed by 0 bases and 3 bases, with 6 bases remaining between them. Germline CDR1 SGHKS, CDR2 YYEKEE (reference sequence). This CDR3 has 14 amino acids. CDR3 sequence reads: CASSLEGYTGELFF. CDR3 sequence (DNA): TGTGCCAGCAGCTTGGAGGGATACACCGGGGAGCTGTTTTTT.

The V call is TRBV2, the J call TRBJ2-7, with 9 bases identical to TRBD1. Trimming removed 4 bases from V and 5 bases from J; junction bases left unmatched: 6. CDR1 SNHLY and CDR2 FYNNEI come from the germline V gene. The CDR3 runs 14 residues. The chain's CDR3 is CASSGRDRAHEQYF. CDR3 in DNA: TGTGCCAGCAGTGGGCGGGACAGGGCCCACGAGCAGTACTTC.

This clone was seen just once. Distinct nucleotide sequences in the sample also encode this CDR3. The J gene is TRBJ2-7, the V gene TRBV7-8; 12 positions match TRBD1. The CDR3 covers 15 residues. Looked up from germline, CDR1 is SGHVS and CDR2 is FQNEAQ. V was clipped by 5 bases and J by 4 bases; unmatched bases: 6. The CDR3 bases are TGTGCCAGCAGCCTACCGGGACAGGGGGCTTACGAGCAGTACTTC. Its translation: CASSLPGQGAYEQYF.

The rearrangement links TRBV9 to TRBJ2-3; 10 positions match TRBD2. V shed 0 bases and J 0 bases; nucleotides not matched to a gene: 10. The CDR3 is 19 amino acids. CDR1 and CDR2 from the germline V gene are SGDLS and YYNGEE. CDR3 sequence reads: CASSVVASGGGSSTDTQYF. The CDR3 DNA follows: TGTGCCAGCAGCGTAGTGGCTAGCGGGGGCGGATCTAGCACAGATACGCAGTATTTT.

The V and J genes are TRBV6-6 and TRBJ1-2; maybe TRBD1 (5 bases). The CDR3 runs 15 residues. Germline CDR1 MNHNY, CDR2 SVGAGI (reference sequence). V was clipped by 2 bases and J by 3 bases, with 13 bases between them. The CDR3 nucleotides are TGTGCCAGCAGTTACCGGGGGGAGGACTACTATGGCTACACCTTC. This translates into CASSYRGEDYYGYTF.

The genes are TRBV2 and TRBJ2-7; TRBD1 might be the D (6 bases). The length of the CDR3 is 13 residues. The V and J ends lost 5 bases and 3 bases respectively, with 11 bases between them. Per germline, CDR1 SNHLY and CDR2 FYNNEI. CDR3 residues: CASSSGHYYEQYF. The CDR3 DNA reads as TGTGCCAGCAGTTCGGGACACTACTACGAGCAGTACTTC.

The gene calls are TRBV4-1 and TRBJ1-1; a weak D match, TRBD1 (6 bases). V lost 4 bases to trimming and J lost 0 bases, with 9 bases between them. The CDR3 is made up of 14 amino acids. CDR1 MGHRA and CDR2 YSYEKL come from the germline V gene. The CDR3: CASSPTGLNTEAFF. The CDR3, as DNA: TGCGCCAGCAGCCCCACAGGGCTGAACACTGAAGCTTTCTTT.

The rearrangement links TRBV2 to TRBJ2-7; 7 bases map to TRBD1. CDR3 length: 15 amino acids. The junction had 7 bases not matched to a gene; V was cut back by 4 bases and J by 1 base. The germline CDR1 and CDR2 sequences are SNHLY and FYNNEI. The CDR3 reads CASSGVGTASYEQYF. In nucleotides, the CDR3 is TGTGCCAGCAGTGGGGTTGGGACAGCATCCTACGAGCAGTACTTC.

This chain links TRBV7-9 with TRBJ1-4, with a tentative D call TRBD1 (5 bases). Trimming pared 5 bases from V and 5 bases from J, leaving 21 bases between. The CDR3 covers 17 residues. Germline V gene lookup returns CDR1 SEHNR and CDR2 FQNEAQ (reference sequence). In nucleotides, the CDR3 is TGTGCCAGCAGCCCACCGTGGGGGGGGGAGCTCAATGAAAAACTGTTTTTT. This encodes CASSPPWGGELNEKLFF.

This chain connects TRBV27 to TRBJ1-2, with D maybe TRBD1 (5 bases). V was shortened by 6 bases and J by 1 base, with 12 bases between the two germline ends. The CDR3 sequence is 14 residues long. Germline assignment: CDR1 MNHEY and CDR2 SMNVEV (reference sequence). The DNA for the CDR3 is TGTGCCAGCAGCACCTTTGGGGGTAACTATGGCTACACCTTC. Its protein is CASSTFGGNYGYTF.

The table lists this clone with a count of one. V gene TRBV7-3 combines with J gene TRBJ2-3, with TRBD2 as a possible D gene (6 bases). This CDR3 contains 16 residues. Trimming left V 8 bases short and J 1 base short, with 19 bases between. Germline V gene sequence: CDR1 SGHTA, CDR2 FQGTGA. The DNA for the CDR3 is TGTGCCAGCGGAACGTTAACGGGGGTGGGCACAGATACGCAGTATTTT. As protein: CASGTLTGVGTDTQYF.

This sequence joins TRBV5-1 and TRBJ2-7; D might be TRBD1 or TRBD2, each matching 5 bases. CDR3 length: 14 amino acids. V lost 0 bases and J lost 2, with 9 bases in between. Germline V gives CDR1 SGHRS, CDR2 YFSETQ. CDR3 amino acids: CASSLEWGPYEQYF. In nucleotides, the CDR3 is TGCGCCAGCAGCTTGGAGTGGGGACCCTACGAGCAGTACTTC.

The V and J genes are TRBV5-6 and TRBJ2-2, with D perhaps matching TRBD1 (6 bases). With 0 bases removed from V and 5 bases from J, the gap between germline ends came to 8 bases. The CDR3 totals 14 residues. The germline CDR1 and CDR2 sequences are SGHDT and YYEEEE. The CDR3 loop reads CASSLVDSTGELFF. The CDR3 DNA reads as TGTGCCAGCAGCTTGGTGGACAGTACCGGGGAGCTGTTTTTT.

A remark on this clone: Other DNA sequences within the sample encode an identical CDR3. The genes are TRBV18 and TRBJ1-1; D not resolved. The germline gives CDR1 KGHSH, CDR2 LQKENI. The CDR3 totals 13 residues. V lost 0 bases and J lost 1, with 3 bases in between. Here the CDR3 reads CASSPPQNTEAFF. The CDR3, as DNA: TGTGCCAGCTCACCACCACAGAACACTGAAGCTTTCTTT.

CDR3 sequence (DNA): TGTGCCAGCAGCTTGAAGGGTCAGATAACCTACGAGCAGTACTTC. Its protein is CASSLKGQITYEQYF. The rearrangement links TRBV5-6 to TRBJ2-7; D gene uncertain. The CDR3 is 15 amino acids. V was shortened by 1 base and J by 2 bases, with 13 bases between the two germline ends. The germline V gene encodes CDR1 SGHDT and CDR2 YYEEEE.

The V and J genes are TRBV6-6 and TRBJ1-5; 7 nucleotides agree with TRBD1. The CDR3 loop spans 13 amino acids. The V gene end was trimmed by 10 bases and the J gene end by 1 base; junction bases not matched to a gene: 4. CDR1 is MNHNY and CDR2 is SVGAGI in the germline V gene (reference sequence). CDR3 loop: CATSDRSNQPQHF. The CDR3 bases are TGTGCCACCTCGGACAGGAGCAATCAGCCCCAGCATTTT.